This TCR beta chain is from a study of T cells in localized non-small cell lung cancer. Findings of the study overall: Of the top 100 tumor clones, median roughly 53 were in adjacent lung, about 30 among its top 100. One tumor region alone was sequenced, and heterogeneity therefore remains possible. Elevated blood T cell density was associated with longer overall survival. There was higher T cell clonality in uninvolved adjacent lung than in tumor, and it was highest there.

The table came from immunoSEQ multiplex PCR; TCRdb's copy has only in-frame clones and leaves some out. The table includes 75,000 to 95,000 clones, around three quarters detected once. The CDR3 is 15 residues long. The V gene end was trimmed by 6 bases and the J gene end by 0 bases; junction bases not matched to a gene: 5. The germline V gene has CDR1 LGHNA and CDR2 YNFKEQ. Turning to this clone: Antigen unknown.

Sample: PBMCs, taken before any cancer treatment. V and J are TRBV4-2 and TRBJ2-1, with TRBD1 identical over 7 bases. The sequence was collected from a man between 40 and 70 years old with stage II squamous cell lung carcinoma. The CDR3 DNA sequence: TGTGCCAGCAGACCGACAGGGCCCTCCTACAATGAGCAGTTCTTC. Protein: CASRPTGPSYNEQFF.